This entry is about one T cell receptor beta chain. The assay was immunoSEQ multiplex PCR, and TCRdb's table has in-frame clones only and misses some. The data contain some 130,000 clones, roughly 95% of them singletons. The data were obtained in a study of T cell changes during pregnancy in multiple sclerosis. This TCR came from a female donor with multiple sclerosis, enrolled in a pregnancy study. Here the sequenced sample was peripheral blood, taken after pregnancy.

CDR3 nucleotides: TGTGCCAGCAGGACTAGCCAGAATGAGCAGTTCTTC. Its translation is CASRTSQNEQFF. The chain has TRBV6-6 and TRBJ2-1; TRBD2 matches 7 bases. The V and J ends lost 6 bases and 7 bases, in that order; junction bases with no gene match: 3. CDR1 is MNHNY, CDR2 SVGAGI, per germline (reference sequence). This CDR3 region has 12 residues.